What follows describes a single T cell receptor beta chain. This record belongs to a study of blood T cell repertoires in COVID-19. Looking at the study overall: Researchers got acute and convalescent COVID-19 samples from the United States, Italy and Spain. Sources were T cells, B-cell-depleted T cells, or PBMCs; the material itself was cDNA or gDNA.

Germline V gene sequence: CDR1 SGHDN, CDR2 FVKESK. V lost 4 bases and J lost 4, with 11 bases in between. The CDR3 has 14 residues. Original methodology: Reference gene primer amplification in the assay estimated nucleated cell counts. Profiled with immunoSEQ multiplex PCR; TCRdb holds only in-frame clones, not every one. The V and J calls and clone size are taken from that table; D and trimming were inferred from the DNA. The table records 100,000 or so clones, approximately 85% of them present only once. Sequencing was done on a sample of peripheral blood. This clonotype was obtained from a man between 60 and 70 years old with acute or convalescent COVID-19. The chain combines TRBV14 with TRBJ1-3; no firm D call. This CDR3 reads CASSPSRSGNTIYF. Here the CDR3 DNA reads TGTGCCAGCAGCCCTTCCCGGTCAGGAAACACCATATATTTT.